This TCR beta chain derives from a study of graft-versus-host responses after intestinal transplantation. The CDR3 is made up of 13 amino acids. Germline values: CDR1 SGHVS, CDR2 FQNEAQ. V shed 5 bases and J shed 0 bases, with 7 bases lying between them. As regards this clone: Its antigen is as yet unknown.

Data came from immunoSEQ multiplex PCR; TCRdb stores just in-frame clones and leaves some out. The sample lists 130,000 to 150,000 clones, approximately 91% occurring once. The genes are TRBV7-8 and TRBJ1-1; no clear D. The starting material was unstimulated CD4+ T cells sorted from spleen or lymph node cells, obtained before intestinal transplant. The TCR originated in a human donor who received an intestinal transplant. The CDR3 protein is CASSPMVNTEAFF. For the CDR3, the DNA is TGTGCCAGCAGCCCCATGGTGAACACTGAAGCTTTCTTT.